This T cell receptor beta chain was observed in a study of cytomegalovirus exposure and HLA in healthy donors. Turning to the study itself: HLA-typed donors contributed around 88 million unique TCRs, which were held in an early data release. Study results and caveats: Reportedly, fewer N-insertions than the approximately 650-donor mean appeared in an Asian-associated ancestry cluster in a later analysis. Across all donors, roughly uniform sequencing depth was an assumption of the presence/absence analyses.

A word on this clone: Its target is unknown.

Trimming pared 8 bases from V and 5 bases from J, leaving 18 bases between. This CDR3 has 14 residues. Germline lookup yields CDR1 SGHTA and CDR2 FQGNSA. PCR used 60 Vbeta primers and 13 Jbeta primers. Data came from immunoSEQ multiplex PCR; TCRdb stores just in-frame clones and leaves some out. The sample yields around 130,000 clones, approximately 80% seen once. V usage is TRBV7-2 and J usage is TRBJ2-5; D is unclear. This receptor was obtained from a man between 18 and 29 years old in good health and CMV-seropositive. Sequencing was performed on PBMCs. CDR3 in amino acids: CASASYGIWETQYF. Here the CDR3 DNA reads TGTGCCAGCGCTTCGTACGGTATTTGGGAGACCCAGTACTTC.